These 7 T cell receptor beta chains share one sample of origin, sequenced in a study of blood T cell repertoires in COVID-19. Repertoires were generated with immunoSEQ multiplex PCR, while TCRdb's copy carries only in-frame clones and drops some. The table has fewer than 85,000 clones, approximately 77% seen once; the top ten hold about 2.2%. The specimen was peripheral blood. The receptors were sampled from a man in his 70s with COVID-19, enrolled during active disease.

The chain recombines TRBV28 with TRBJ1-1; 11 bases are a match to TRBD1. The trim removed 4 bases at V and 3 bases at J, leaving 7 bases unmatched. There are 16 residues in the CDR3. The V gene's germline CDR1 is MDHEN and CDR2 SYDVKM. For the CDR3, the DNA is TGTGCCAGCAGTTCTGCCCCGGGACAGGGGGACACTGAAGCTTTCTTT. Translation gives CASSSAPGQGDTEAFF.

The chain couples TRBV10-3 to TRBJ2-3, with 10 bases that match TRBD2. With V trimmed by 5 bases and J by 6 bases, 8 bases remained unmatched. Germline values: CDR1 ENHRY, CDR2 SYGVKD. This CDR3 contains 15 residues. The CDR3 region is CAISSSGSPGDTQYF. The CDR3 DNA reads TGTGCCATCAGTTCTAGCGGGAGCCCCGGGGATACGCAGTATTTT.

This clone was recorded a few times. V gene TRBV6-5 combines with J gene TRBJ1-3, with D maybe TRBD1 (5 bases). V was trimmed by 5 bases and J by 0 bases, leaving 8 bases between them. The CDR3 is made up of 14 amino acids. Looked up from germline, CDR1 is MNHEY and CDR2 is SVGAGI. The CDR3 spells CASSPGYSGNTIYF. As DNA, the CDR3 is TGTGCCAGCAGTCCAGGGTACTCTGGAAACACCATATATTTT.

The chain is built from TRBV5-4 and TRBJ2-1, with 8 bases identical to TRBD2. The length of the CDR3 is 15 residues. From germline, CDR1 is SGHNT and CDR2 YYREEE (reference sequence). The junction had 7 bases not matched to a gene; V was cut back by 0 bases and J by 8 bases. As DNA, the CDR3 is TGTGCCAGCAGCTTGGCATTCAGCGGGAGTGATGAGCAGTTCTTC. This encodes CASSLAFSGSDEQFF.

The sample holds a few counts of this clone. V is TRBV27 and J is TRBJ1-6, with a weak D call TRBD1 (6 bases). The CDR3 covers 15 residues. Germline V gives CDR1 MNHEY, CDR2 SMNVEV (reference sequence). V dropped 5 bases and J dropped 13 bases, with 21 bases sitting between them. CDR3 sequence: CASSEGPQGIYPLHF. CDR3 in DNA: TGTGCCAGCAGTGAGGGACCCCAGGGGATATATCCCCTCCACTTT.

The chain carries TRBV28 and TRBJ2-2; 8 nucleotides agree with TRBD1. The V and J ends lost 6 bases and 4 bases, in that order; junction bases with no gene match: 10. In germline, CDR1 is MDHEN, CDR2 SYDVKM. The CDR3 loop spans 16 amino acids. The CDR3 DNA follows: TGTGCCAGCAGCCCCCAGGGGGCAGTAGGCACCGGGGAGCTGTTTTTT. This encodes CASSPQGAVGTGELFF.

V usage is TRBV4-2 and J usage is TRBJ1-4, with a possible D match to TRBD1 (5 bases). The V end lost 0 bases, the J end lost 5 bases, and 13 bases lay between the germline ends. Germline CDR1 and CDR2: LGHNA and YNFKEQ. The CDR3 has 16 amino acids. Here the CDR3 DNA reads TGTGCCAGCAGCCAAGATCGGGGGGACCAGAATGAAAAACTGTTTTTT. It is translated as CASSQDRGDQNEKLFF.